The 10 T cell receptor beta chains listed next were all sequenced from one sample in a study of blood T cell repertoires in COVID-19 (dated by TCRdb to the early 2020s). Receptor amplification or capture employed the immunoSEQ multiplex PCR assay. Drawn from immuneACCESS, this table holds only the in-frame rearrangements with V and J called that TCRdb kept. Clones are partly lost; checked studies trace under half to an unresolved V gene and leave the rest unexplained. Counted in this sample were 150,000 to 180,000 clones; about 85% of them appeared once. In total, the top ten clones hold 0.63% of the sample. Material for sequencing was peripheral blood. These receptors originate from a man aged 55 to 70 with COVID-19, enrolled during active disease.

The V and J genes are TRBV9 and TRBJ2-1, with 8 nucleotides matching TRBD2. This CDR3 contains 14 residues. Losses at the gene ends were 2 bases for V and 7 bases for J; bases not matched to a gene: 5. Germline V gene lookup returns CDR1 SGDLS and CDR2 YYNGEE. CDR3 coding DNA: TGTGCCAGCAGCGTCTTCCGGGAGGGGAATGAGCAGTTCTTC. This encodes CASSVFREGNEQFF.

The V gene is TRBV7-2, the J gene TRBJ1-2; a weak D match, TRBD1 (6 bases). Trimming shortened V by 5 bases and J by 3 bases, and 13 bases separated the two germline ends. The CDR3 totals 14 residues. Looked up from germline, CDR1 is SGHTA and CDR2 is FQGNSA. CDR3 sequence: CASSPVQGHYGYTF. The CDR3 nucleotides are TGTGCCAGCAGCCCCGTACAGGGACACTATGGCTACACCTTC.

The chain combines TRBV4-1 with TRBJ1-4; 7 bases are a match to TRBD1. J gave up 4 bases and V 4 bases, and 3 bases lay outside the gene matches. CDR3 length: 14 amino acids. Per the germline V gene, CDR1 is MGHRA and CDR2 is YSYEKL. CDR3 in DNA: TGCGCCAGCAGCCCGACAGGGCTTAATGAAAAACTGTTTTTT. This sequence encodes CASSPTGLNEKLFF.

The chain joins TRBV7-9 to TRBJ2-5; 8 positions agree with TRBD1. The V gene end was trimmed by 5 bases and the J gene end by 6 bases; junction bases not matched to a gene: 5. CDR1 is SEHNR, CDR2 FQNEAQ, per germline (reference sequence). The length of the CDR3 is 13 residues. CDR3 loop: CASSPGTGKTQYF. DNA of the CDR3: TGTGCCAGCAGCCCCGGGACAGGCAAGACCCAGTACTTC.

Comment on this clone: One junction end disagrees with the germline gene, perhaps due to a read error. This chain uses TRBV19 with TRBJ1-1; a possible D gene is TRBD1 (6 bases). Germline assignment: CDR1 LNHDA and CDR2 SQIVND (reference sequence). There are 15 residues in the CDR3. CDR3 nucleotide sequence: TGTGCCAGTAGTATGGCAGGGGTAATGAACATTGAAGCTTTCTTT. Translation gives CASSMAGVMNIEAFF.

This chain joins TRBV3-1 (or the pseudogene TRBV3-2) and TRBJ2-5; TRBD2 might be the D (5 bases). Per germline, CDR1 LGHDT and CDR2 YNNKEL (reference sequence). Trimming removed 8 bases from V and 5 bases from J, with 21 bases in between. The CDR3 runs 15 residues. CDR3 coding DNA: TGTGCCAGCGGATCTAATTTCGGGGTCCCGGAGACCCAGTACTTC. Translating gives CASGSNFGVPETQYF.

The chain couples TRBV7-2 to TRBJ1-5, with D perhaps TRBD1 (6 bases). Germline lookup yields CDR1 SGHTA and CDR2 FQGNSA. The CDR3 extends over 17 amino acids. V was shortened by 5 bases and J by 0 bases, with 17 bases between the two germline ends. CDR3 coding DNA: TGTGCCAGCAGCCCCGCGGGAGGGGGATATAGCAATCAGCCCCAGCATTTT. It is translated as CASSPAGGGYSNQPQHF.

The chain couples TRBV29-1 to TRBJ1-2; 11 bases align to TRBD1. This CDR3 has 16 residues. The V gene's germline CDR1 is SQVTM and CDR2 ANQGSEA. Trimming removed 5 bases from V and 2 bases from J; junction bases left unmatched: 10. CDR3 protein: CSVSTPGTGGNYGYTF. CDR3 DNA sequence: TGCAGCGTTTCGACCCCCGGGACAGGGGGGAACTATGGCTACACCTTC.

This clone was detected only once. The rearrangement joins TRBV7-4 to TRBJ1-6, with a weak D call TRBD1 (5 bases). Between the trimmed V and J ends, which lost 1 base and 3 bases, there was a span of 19 bases. Germline V gene sequence: CDR1 SGHVT, CDR2 SQSDAQ. The CDR3 loop spans 19 amino acids. The CDR3 reads CASSLVSVAGSRYNSPLHF. DNA of the CDR3: TGTGCCAGCAGCTTAGTGTCAGTAGCAGGGTCCCGCTATAATTCACCCCTCCACTTT.

This clone has only a few counts. The gene calls are TRBV7-3 and TRBJ2-1; possibly TRBD1 for D (5 bases). CDR1 is SGHTA, CDR2 FQGTGA, per germline. V was clipped by 2 bases and J by 0 bases, with 11 bases between them. The CDR3 has 16 residues. CDR3 protein: CASSLGAVSSYNEQFF. The CDR3 DNA is TGTGCCAGCAGCTTAGGGGCAGTGAGCTCCTACAATGAGCAGTTCTTC.